These T cell receptor beta chains were read from a single sample in a study of blood T cells in healthy people across ages. TCRdb used MiXCR to reprocess the 5' RACE reads, holding one entry per CDR3 protein. The sample contains roughly 1.5 million distinct CDR3 sequences, about 45% of which appear only once. Sequencing input: blood. These receptors were obtained from a woman under 30 in good health. CDR3s include the opening cysteine and the closing phenylalanine or tryptophan.

cdr3_length	v_call	j_call	cdr3_aa
18	TRBV11-2	TRBJ2-1	CASSGLRVWYSSYNEQFF
15	TRBV20-1	TRBJ2-3	CSARPDRGWTDTQYF
13	TRBV4-1	TRBJ1-1	CASSHQGYTEAFF
17	TRBV7-6	TRBJ2-1	CASSLTLSGGAYNEQFF
15	TRBV4-3	TRBJ1-5	CASSQGVVPNQPQHF
13	TRBV29-1	TRBJ2-5	CSVGASGGETQYF
13	TRBV20-1	TRBJ1-6	CSANLISNSPLHF
13	TRBV25-1	TRBJ2-1	CASGYGVYNEQFF
13	TRBV20-1	TRBJ1-2	CSAEPGTGDGYTF
17	TRBV7-9	TRBJ2-7	CASSLGLASGTTYEQYF